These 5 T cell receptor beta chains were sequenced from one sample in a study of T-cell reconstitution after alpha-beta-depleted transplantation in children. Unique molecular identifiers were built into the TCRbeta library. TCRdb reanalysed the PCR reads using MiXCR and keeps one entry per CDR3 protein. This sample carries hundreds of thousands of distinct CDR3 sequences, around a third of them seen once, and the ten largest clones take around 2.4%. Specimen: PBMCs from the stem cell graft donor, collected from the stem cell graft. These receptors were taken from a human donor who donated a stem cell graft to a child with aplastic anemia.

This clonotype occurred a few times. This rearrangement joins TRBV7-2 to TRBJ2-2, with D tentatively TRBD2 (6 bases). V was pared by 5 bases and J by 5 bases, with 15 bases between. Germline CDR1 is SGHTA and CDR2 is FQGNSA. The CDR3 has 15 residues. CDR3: CASSPGLMGTGELFF. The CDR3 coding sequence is TGTGCCAGCAGCCCGGGACTTATGGGGACCGGGGAGCTGTTTTTT.

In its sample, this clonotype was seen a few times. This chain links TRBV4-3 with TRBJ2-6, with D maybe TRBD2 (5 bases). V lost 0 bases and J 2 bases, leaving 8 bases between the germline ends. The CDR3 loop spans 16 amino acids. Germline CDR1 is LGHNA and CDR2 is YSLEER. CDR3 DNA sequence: TGCGCCAGCAGCCAAGATCGGGGTACTGGGGCCAACGTCCTGACTTTC. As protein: CASSQDRGTGANVLTF.

CDR3 in DNA: TGCAGCGTTGAAGTGTCCGGGGGCACAGATACGCAGTATTTT. Protein sequence: CSVEVSGGTDTQYF. The J gene is TRBJ2-3, the V gene TRBV29-1; D possibly corresponds to TRBD2 (5 bases). This CDR3 spans 14 amino acids. Trimming took off 1 base at V and 1 base at J, with 9 bases between the two ends. CDR1 is SQVTM and CDR2 is ANQGSEA in the germline V gene.

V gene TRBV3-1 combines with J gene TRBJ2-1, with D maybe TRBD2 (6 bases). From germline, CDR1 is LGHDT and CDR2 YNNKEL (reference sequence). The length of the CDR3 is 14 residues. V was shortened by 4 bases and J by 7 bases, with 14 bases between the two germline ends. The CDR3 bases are TGTGCCAGCAGCCCCGGGGAGGTCTTAAATGAGCAGTTCTTC. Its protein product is CASSPGEVLNEQFF.

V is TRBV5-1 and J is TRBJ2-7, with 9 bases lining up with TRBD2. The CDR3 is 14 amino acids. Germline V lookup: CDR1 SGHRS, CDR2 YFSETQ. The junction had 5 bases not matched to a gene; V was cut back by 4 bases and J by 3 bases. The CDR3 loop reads CASSISGSSYEQYF. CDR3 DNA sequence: TGCGCCAGCAGCATTAGCGGGAGTAGCTACGAGCAGTACTTC.